The 31 T cell receptor beta chains presented below share a single source sample, sequenced in a study of Graves' ophthalmopathy and Graves' hyperthyroidism. From RNA, the CDR3 regions of TCR beta chains were amplified and sequenced. Second-round multiplex PCR followed a first-round RT-PCR using HTBI primers. Using its own MiXCR run on the multiplex PCR reads, TCRdb lists one record per CDR3 protein. In the table there are hundreds of thousands of distinct CDR3 sequences, 20% to 25% of which are singletons. The sequenced material came from peripheral blood. The receptors shown here come from a woman aged 18-30 years with stable Graves' hyperthyroidism. Some clones in this sample may be carry-over from other donors' samples.

In the case of this clonotype: A much bigger clone sits one base away, suggesting this may be a read error. The rearrangement joins TRBV20-1 to TRBJ2-5; D possibly corresponds to TRBD2 (5 bases). This CDR3 has 13 amino acids. Germline V lookup: CDR1 DFQATT, CDR2 SNEGSKA (reference sequence). The CDR3 is CSARDPWGETQDF. CDR3 nucleotide sequence: TGCAGTGCTAGAGATCCCTGGGGAGAGACCCAGGACTTC.

This clonotype was found many times. The genes are TRBV25-1 and TRBJ1-5; D gene ambiguous. CDR1 and CDR2 (germline): MGHDK, SYGVNS. Trimming shortened V by 3 bases and J by 1 base, and 28 bases separated the two germline ends. The CDR3 is 21 amino acids. In DNA, the CDR3 is TGTGCCAGCAGTGAGAAGTTTATGCAGTATGTTTGGCAGGCCAGCAATCAGCCCCAGCATTTT. Translating it yields CASSEKFMQYVWQASNQPQHF.

This clonotype was picked up one time. This chain joins TRBV6-1 and TRBJ1-3; D unclear. CDR3 length: 16 residues. Germline V lookup: CDR1 MNHNS, CDR2 SASEGT. Trimming left V 5 bases short and J 0 bases short, with 14 bases between. The DNA of the CDR3 is TGTGCCAGCAGTCCCTCAACAGCATACTCTGGAAACACCATATATTTT. It translates to CASSPSTAYSGNTIYF.

The table lists this clonotype with many counts. The rearrangement joins TRBV5-1 to TRBJ1-6, with 7 bases matching TRBD1. V was clipped by 4 bases and J by 9 bases; unmatched bases: 10. The germline CDR1 and CDR2 sequences are SGHRS and YFSETQ. The CDR3 is 15 residues long. CDR3 sequence: CASSTGQPDGSPLHF. The DNA for the CDR3 is TGCGCCAGCAGCACGGGACAGCCGGATGGTTCACCCCTCCACTTT.

This clonotype has at least ten counts. This chain joins TRBV20-1 and TRBJ1-2; no definite D call. CDR1 is DFQATT, CDR2 SNEGSKA, per germline (reference sequence). Trimming took off 4 bases at V and 0 bases at J, with 9 bases between the two ends. The CDR3 contains 13 residues. For the CDR3, the DNA is TGCAGTGCTACCTACACCGCTAACTATGGCTACACCTTC. As protein: CSATYTANYGYTF.

This clonotype has ten or more counts. DNA of the CDR3: TGTGCCAGCAGCCAAGATCACAGCGCACGTGGCGGGGAGACCCAGTACTTC. The encoded protein is CASSQDHSARGGETQYF. The chain recombines TRBV14 with TRBJ2-5, with a tentative D call TRBD2 (5 bases). CDR1 and CDR2 (germline): SGHDN, FVKESK. The CDR3 totals 17 residues. Trimming pared 0 bases from V and 5 bases from J, leaving 19 bases between.

The gene calls are TRBV29-1 and TRBJ2-5; D call uncertain. Trimming removed 6 bases from V and 0 bases from J, with 5 bases in between. CDR1 SQVTM and CDR2 ANQGSEA come from the germline V gene. The CDR3 spans 11 residues. The CDR3 DNA is TGCAGCGTCGGGTACCAAGAGACCCAGTACTTC. Its protein is CSVGYQETQYF.

Ten or more counts support this clonotype. The V gene is TRBV5-1, the J gene TRBJ2-5, with 8 bases matching TRBD1. J lost 7 bases, V lost 4 bases, and 9 bases had no gene match. Germline loops: CDR1 SGHRS, CDR2 YFSETQ. The CDR3 covers 14 residues. CDR3 sequence reads: CASSLGQGVGTQYF. The CDR3 nucleotides are TGCGCCAGCAGCCTAGGACAGGGTGTCGGGACCCAGTACTTC.

This clonotype has ten or more counts. The chain joins TRBV24-1 to TRBJ1-5, with 7 positions matching TRBD1. Germline V gene sequence: CDR1 KGHDR, CDR2 SFDVKD. The junction had 6 bases not matched to a gene; V was cut back by 4 bases and J by 1 base. This CDR3 region has 16 residues. The CDR3 DNA reads TGTGCCACCAGTGAATCCGGGACAGCAAGCAATCAGCCCCAGCATTTT. It is translated as CATSESGTASNQPQHF.

There are many counts of this clonotype. The chain joins TRBV13 to TRBJ2-7, with 9 bases lining up with TRBD1. Germline loops: CDR1 PRHDT, CDR2 FYEKMQ (reference sequence). The CDR3 contains 13 residues. Losses at the gene ends were 4 bases for V and 5 bases for J; bases not matched to a gene: 3. CDR3 loop: CASSSDRGNEQYF. In DNA, the CDR3 is TGTGCCAGCAGCTCAGACAGGGGGAACGAGCAGTACTTC.

This clonotype has a count of ten or more. This chain uses TRBV15 with TRBJ1-5; D is ambiguous. The CDR3 contains 12 residues. V was shortened by 0 bases and J by 11 bases, with 8 bases between the two germline ends. CDR1 and CDR2 from the germline V gene are LNHNV and YYDKDF (reference sequence). The CDR3 reads CATSRDQQTQHF. CDR3 sequence (DNA): TGTGCCACCAGCAGAGATCAGCAGACCCAGCATTTT.

In this sample, this clonotype turned up many times. The chain uses TRBV6-2 or TRBV6-3 and TRBJ2-7; 10 positions agree with TRBD2. V shed 6 bases and J 2 bases; nucleotides not matched to a gene: 4. CDR1 and CDR2 from the germline V gene are MNHEY and SVGEGT. The CDR3 spans 14 residues. The DNA of the CDR3 is TGTGCCAGCAGCCTACTAGCGGGGACCTACGAGCAGTACTTC. This gives the protein CASSLLAGTYEQYF.

This clonotype was counted ten times or more. The chain has TRBV7-2 and TRBJ2-7; the D gene is possibly TRBD1 (6 bases). V was shortened by 4 bases and J by 0 bases, with 13 bases between the two germline ends. Germline V gene data show CDR1 as SGHTA and CDR2 as FQGNSA. The CDR3 has 15 amino acids. The CDR3 DNA reads TGTGCCAGCAGCTCGAGGGGGACAAGCTCCTACGAGCAGTACTTC. Translating gives CASSSRGTSSYEQYF. The full variable domain, rest sourced from reference TRBV7-2 and TRBJ2-7, is GAGVSQSPSNKVTEKGKDVELRCDPISGHTALYWYRQSLGQGLEFLIYFQGNSAPDKSGLPSDRFSAERTGGSVSTLTIQRTQQEDSAVYLCASSSRGTSSYEQYFGPGTRLTVT.

The V and J genes are TRBV7-8 and TRBJ2-2, with 8 nucleotides matching TRBD1. After removal of 5 bases from V and 7 bases from J, the junction contained 15 bases not matched to a gene. Germline CDR1 and CDR2: SGHVS and FQNEAQ. CDR3 length: 17 amino acids. The CDR3 DNA follows: TGTGCCAGCAGCACTTGGGACAGGCCCGGGCTAATCGGGGAGCTGTTTTTT. Amino acid sequence: CASSTWDRPGLIGELFF.

This clonotype has ten or more counts. This chain connects TRBV6-5 to TRBJ1-3; D unresolved. V lost 0 bases and J lost 3, with 6 bases in between. The V gene's germline CDR1 is MNHEY and CDR2 SVGAGI. The CDR3 runs 14 residues. CDR3 amino acids: CASSYSGIGNTIYF. The CDR3 DNA reads TGTGCCAGCAGTTACTCGGGGATTGGAAACACCATATATTTT.

This clonotype was observed at least ten times. V is TRBV25-1 and J is TRBJ1-6; no firm D call. V lost 6 bases to trimming and J lost 14 bases, with 26 bases between them. Germline V gene lookup returns CDR1 MGHDK and CDR2 SYGVNS. The CDR3 loop spans 16 amino acids. The CDR3 DNA is TGTGCCAGCAGCGAAGGGAGTGGCAATAAGATTAACACCCTCCACTTT. Amino acids: CASSEGSGNKINTLHF. The full variable domain, rest sourced from reference TRBV25-1 and TRBJ1-6, is EADIYQTPRYLVIGTGKKITLECSQTMGHDKMYWYQQDPGMELHLIHYSYGVNSTEKGDLSSESTVSRIRTEHFPLTLESARPSHTSQYLCASSEGSGNKINTLHFGNGTRLTVT.

J is TRBJ2-2 and V is TRBV6-1; D is ambiguous. This CDR3 is 14 amino acids long. In germline, CDR1 is MNHNS, CDR2 SASEGT. V was clipped by 7 bases and J by 3 bases, with 12 bases between them. The DNA for the CDR3 is TGTGCCAGCAACCGTCAAGGGTACACCGGGGAGCTGTTTTTT. Amino acid sequence: CASNRQGYTGELFF.

The chain recombines TRBV6-1 with TRBJ2-7; 7 nucleotides agree with TRBD2. This CDR3 is built from 14 residues. Per germline, CDR1 MNHNS and CDR2 SASEGT. V gave up 3 bases and J gave up 5 bases; unmatched junction bases: 7. CDR3 region: CASSEAGDFDEQYF. CDR3 coding DNA: TGTGCCAGCAGTGAGGCGGGGGACTTCGACGAGCAGTACTTC.

This chain connects TRBV4-3 to TRBJ1-2, with 10 bases aligning to TRBD1. CDR3 length equals 16 residues. The germline gives CDR1 LGHNA, CDR2 YSLEER. V shed 0 bases, J shed 4 bases, and the junction held 5 bases outside the gene matches. CDR3 DNA sequence: TGCGCCAGCAGCCAAGATCTGGGACAGGGGCCCTATGGCTACACCTTC. Its translation is CASSQDLGQGPYGYTF.

The chain links TRBV9 to TRBJ2-5; TRBD2 agrees at 8 bases. This CDR3 has 16 residues. J lost 5 bases, V lost 2 bases, and 11 bases had no gene match. Germline assignment: CDR1 SGDLS and CDR2 YYNGEE. CDR3 sequence: CASSVGTGGHRETQYF. The CDR3 DNA reads TGTGCCAGCAGCGTCGGTACGGGGGGGCATCGGGAGACCCAGTACTTC.

This rearrangement joins TRBV6-2 or TRBV6-3 to TRBJ1-2; no reliable D call. Germline lookup yields CDR1 MNHEY and CDR2 SVGEGT. V was pared by 4 bases and J by 4 bases, with 16 bases between. The CDR3 has 15 amino acids. This chain's CDR3 is CASSSPPSGGYGYTF. CDR3 sequence (DNA): TGTGCCAGCAGTTCCCCGCCGAGTGGAGGCTATGGCTACACCTTC.

This clonotype was counted ten times or more. V and J are TRBV20-1 and TRBJ2-7; TRBD2 is a possible D gene (6 bases). Germline loops: CDR1 DFQATT, CDR2 SNEGSKA (reference sequence). The CDR3 has 13 residues. Trimming took off 7 bases at V and 5 bases at J, with 18 bases between the two ends. CDR3 loop: CSVWGEASHEQYF. CDR3 bases: TGCAGTGTTTGGGGGGAGGCAAGTCACGAGCAGTACTTC.

Points on this clonotype: One junction end disagrees with the germline gene, perhaps due to a read error. V gene TRBV3-1 combines with J gene TRBJ1-6; 9 nucleotides line up with TRBD1. The CDR3 extends over 16 amino acids. Germline CDR1 reads LGHDT; CDR2 reads YNNKEL (reference sequence). The DNA for the CDR3 is TGTGCCTGCAGCCAAGCACAGGGGGCGAATAATTCACCCCTCCACTTT. It specifies CACSQAQGANNSPLHF.

This clonotype has ten or more counts. The rearrangement uses TRBV12-3 or TRBV12-4 and TRBJ2-7; D may be TRBD1 (6 bases). The CDR3 sequence is 15 residues long. V lost 6 bases, J lost 3 bases, and 18 bases lay in between. The CDR3 spells CASSSRDKGFYEQYF. The CDR3 DNA sequence: TGTGCCAGCAGCTCCCGGGACAAAGGCTTCTACGAGCAGTACTTC.

In its sample, this clonotype was seen a few times. The V call is TRBV6-1, the J call TRBJ1-5, with D maybe TRBD1 (5 bases). Between the trimmed V and J ends, which lost 6 bases and 2 bases, there was a span of 11 bases. This CDR3 is built from 14 residues. CDR1 is MNHNS, CDR2 SASEGT, per germline. CDR3 nucleotide sequence: TGTGCCAGCAGGGCAGGGTTGGGCAATCAGCCCCAGCATTTT. The encoded protein is CASRAGLGNQPQHF.

The sample holds many counts of this clonotype. The chain carries TRBV12-5 and TRBJ2-5, with D possibly TRBD2 on 6 matching bases. Trimming pared 1 base from V and 3 bases from J, leaving 9 bases between. Germline V gene lookup returns CDR1 LGHNT and CDR2 FRNRAP. The CDR3 runs 14 residues. CDR3 nucleotides: TGTGCTAGTGGTTTGGCCCCGGGGGAAGAGACCCAGTACTTC. Protein sequence: CASGLAPGEETQYF.

This clonotype was seen a few times. This chain uses TRBV6-2 or TRBV6-3 with TRBJ2-7; D possibly corresponds to TRBD1 (5 bases). The CDR3 covers 14 residues. Germline V gene lookup returns CDR1 MNHEY and CDR2 SVGEGT. V was cut by 1 base and J by 1 base, with 8 bases left in between. CDR3 nucleotides: TGTGCCAGCAGTTACTTCCCAGGGTCCTACGAGCAGTACTTC. Amino acid sequence: CASSYFPGSYEQYF.

Details on this clonotype: This may be a read error: a much more frequent sequence differs by one nucleotide. CDR3 sequence reads: CASSSSLGGAGDTIYF. CDR3 coding DNA: TGTGCCAGCAGTTCGTCTCTCGGGGGAGCTGGAGACACCATATATTTT. The J gene is TRBJ1-3, the V gene TRBV28; possible D gene TRBD1, 5 bases. The germline gives CDR1 MDHEN, CDR2 SYDVKM. The CDR3 loop spans 16 amino acids.

This clonotype came up many times. The chain recombines TRBV6-2 or TRBV6-3 with TRBJ1-2, with D hard to call. The CDR3 is 13 amino acids. Germline values: CDR1 MNHEY, CDR2 SVGEGT. Trimming took 6 bases from V and 3 from J, leaving 11 bases between them. The CDR3 DNA reads as TGTGCCAGCAGCCCCGTGCCCGACTATGGCTACACCTTC. Translating it yields CASSPVPDYGYTF.

This clonotype was seen repeatedly, ten times or more. The chain has TRBV6-1 and TRBJ2-5; D not resolved. From germline, CDR1 is MNHNS and CDR2 SASEGT. Trimming left V 1 base short and J 4 bases short, with 7 bases between. This CDR3 contains 13 residues. In DNA form, the CDR3 reads TGTGCCAGCAGTGAAGTTCTGGCAGAGACCCAGTACTTC. It encodes CASSEVLAETQYF.

CDR3 region: CASSQDGGRAVRPDTEAFF. The CDR3 nucleotides are TGTGCCAGCAGCCAAGATGGGGGACGCGCGGTTCGTCCGGACACTGAAGCTTTCTTT. The J gene is TRBJ1-1, the V gene TRBV3-1; weak D call: TRBD1 (5 bases). The length of the CDR3 is 19 residues. Trimming removed 0 bases at V and 3 bases at J, with 23 bases between. Germline CDR1 is LGHDT and CDR2 is YNNKEL (reference sequence). Using reference TRBV3-1 and TRBJ1-1 for the parts outside the CDR3, the full variable domain is DTAVSQTPKYLVTQMGNDKSIKCEQNLGHDTMYWYKQDSKKFLKIMFSYNNKELIINETVPNRFSPKSPDKAHLNLHINSLELGDSAVYFCASSQDGGRAVRPDTEAFFGQGTRLTVV.